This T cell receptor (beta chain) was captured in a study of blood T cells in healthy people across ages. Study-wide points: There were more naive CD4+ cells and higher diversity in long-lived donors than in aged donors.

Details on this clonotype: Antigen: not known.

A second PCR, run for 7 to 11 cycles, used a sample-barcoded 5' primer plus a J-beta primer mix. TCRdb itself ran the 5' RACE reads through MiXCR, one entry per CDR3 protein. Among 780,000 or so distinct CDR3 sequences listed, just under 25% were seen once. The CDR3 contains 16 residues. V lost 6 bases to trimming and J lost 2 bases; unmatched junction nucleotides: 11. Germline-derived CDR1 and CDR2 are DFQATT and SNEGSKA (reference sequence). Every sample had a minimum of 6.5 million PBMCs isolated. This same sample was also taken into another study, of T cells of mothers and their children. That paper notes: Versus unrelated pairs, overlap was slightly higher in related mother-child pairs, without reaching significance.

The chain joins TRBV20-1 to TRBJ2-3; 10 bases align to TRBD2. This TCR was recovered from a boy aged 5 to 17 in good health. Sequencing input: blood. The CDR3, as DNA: TGCAGTGCCAACCGCGGGAGCGGGAGGGACACAGATACGCAGTATTTT. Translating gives CSANRGSGRDTDTQYF.